The subject of this entry is one TCR beta chain. What it binds is unknown. The library targeted TCRbeta and was prepared with unique molecular identifiers. Via MiXCR, TCRdb re-called the PCR reads, giving one row per CDR3 protein. The table lists around 120,000 distinct CDR3 sequences, more than 20% of them singletons, with roughly a tenth in the top ten. V was shortened by 1 base and J by 7 bases, with 11 bases between the two germline ends. This CDR3 is built from 14 residues. Per germline, CDR1 KGHSH and CDR2 LQKENI. This sample is drawn from a study of T-cell reconstitution after alpha-beta-depleted transplantation in children. Findings of the study overall: Some patients showed high day-60 TCRbeta diversity, which derived from surviving recipient T cells and thymic progenitors. T-cell counts and diversity were attributed mostly to newly produced T cells one year after transplant. In patients about two months after transplant, alpha-beta T cells reportedly arose from several hundred expanded graft clones.

This TCR was sampled from a male patient between 2 and 15 years old who had a stem cell transplant for chronic granulomatous disease, so the T cells may come from the graft donor. The sequenced sample was PBMCs, mostly from graft donor cells, obtained 180 days after TCRalphabeta/CD19-depleted stem cell transplant. V is TRBV18 and J is TRBJ2-1; D remains ambiguous. DNA of the CDR3: TGTGCCAGCTCACCACAAGATAGCCCGAATGAGCAGTTCTTC. This translates into CASSPQDSPNEQFF.